Below, 20 T cell receptor beta chains from the same sample are listed, as sequenced in a study of cytomegalovirus exposure and HLA in healthy donors (dated by TCRdb to about 2017). Library preparation used the immunoSEQ multiplex PCR assay. A mixture of 60 forward primers for TCR Vbeta segments and 13 reverse primers for TCR Jbeta segments was used in the multiplex PCR. Entries here come from immuneACCESS through TCRdb and include only in-frame sequences with V and J called. Some clones fail to appear in such tables; in the studies checked, an unresolved V gene covers under half of the shortfall, and the cause of the remainder is unknown. This sample lists about 190,000 clones; about 80% were detected once. The ten largest clones capture about 2.6% of the sample. The source material was PBMCs. The receptors were sampled from a woman in her forties or fifties in good health and CMV-seropositive.

This clone was counted only a few times. A read error is likely here: a far larger clone is one base away. Other DNA sequences of this sample code for an identical CDR3. V is TRBV5-4 and J is TRBJ1-4; TRBD1 might be the D (6 bases). Germline CDR1 and CDR2: SGHNT and YYREEE (reference sequence). The CDR3 runs to 16 residues. Trimming removed 4 bases from V and 4 bases from J, with 17 bases in between. DNA for the CDR3: TGTGCCAGCAGCCAAAACTCGGGACACCTTAATGAAAAACTGTTTTTT. Translating it yields CASSQNSGHLNEKLFF.

J is TRBJ2-5 and V is TRBV9; 7 nucleotides match TRBD2. Germline assignment: CDR1 SGDLS and CDR2 YYNGEE. The CDR3 consists of 14 residues. V lost 2 bases and J lost 4; bases outside the gene matches: 5. For the CDR3, the DNA is TGTGCCAGCAGCGTTGGTAGCGGGCCAGAGACCCAGTACTTC. Its protein is CASSVGSGPETQYF.

The gene calls are TRBV7-3 and TRBJ1-2, with D possibly being TRBD1 (5 bases). The CDR3 has 13 amino acids. Germline CDR1 and CDR2: SGHTA and FQGTGA. V lost 2 bases to trimming and J lost 2 bases, with 6 bases between them. The DNA for the CDR3 is TGTGCCAGCAGCTTACAGGGAAACTATGGCTACACCTTC. This gives the protein CASSLQGNYGYTF.

This clone was detected a few times. The rearrangement uses TRBV7-9 and TRBJ2-2; D remains unclear. From germline, CDR1 is SEHNR and CDR2 FQNEAQ (reference sequence). This CDR3 comprises 10 residues. V was clipped by 5 bases and J by 7 bases, with 2 bases between them. CDR3 sequence (DNA): TGTGCCAGCAGCCTCGGGGAGCTGTTTTTT. It translates to CASSLGELFF.

The rearrangement uses TRBV2 and TRBJ2-3; a weak D match, TRBD1 (6 bases). Germline V CDR1 and CDR2: SNHLY, FYNNEI. The CDR3 length is 14 residues. V was clipped by 8 bases and J by 3 bases, with 15 bases between them. The CDR3 region has the DNA TGTGCCAGCCTCCCAGGGGACATAACAGATACGCAGTATTTT. Translating it yields CASLPGDITDTQYF.

The V gene is TRBV7-3, the J gene TRBJ1-6, with 7 bases that match TRBD1. Per germline, CDR1 SGHTA and CDR2 FQGTGA. The CDR3 runs 13 residues. The V and J ends lost 4 bases and 9 bases, in that order; junction bases with no gene match: 3. CDR3 residues: CASSSYRGSPLHF. CDR3 coding DNA: TGTGCCAGCAGCTCATACAGGGGTTCACCCCTCCACTTT.

V gene TRBV25-1 combines with J gene TRBJ1-6, with a possible D match to TRBD1 (5 bases). There are 13 residues in the CDR3. V was shortened by 7 bases and J by 7 bases, with 11 bases between the two germline ends. Germline CDR1 MGHDK, CDR2 SYGVNS. The CDR3 loop is CASMAGRNSPLHF. CDR3 coding DNA: TGTGCCAGCATGGCAGGGAGGAATTCACCCCTCCACTTT.

The chain links TRBV27 to TRBJ1-2, with D possibly TRBD1 on 6 matching bases. V was clipped by 5 bases and J by 1 base, with 11 bases between them. This CDR3 comprises 14 residues. Germline loops: CDR1 MNHEY, CDR2 SMNVEV (reference sequence). CDR3 amino acids: CASSMTGLNYGYTF. CDR3 DNA: TGTGCCAGCAGTATGACAGGCCTTAACTATGGCTACACCTTC.

This chain links TRBV4-3 with TRBJ2-7; 15 nucleotides agree with TRBD2. V shed 0 bases and J 3 bases; nucleotides not matched to a gene: 15. In germline, CDR1 is LGHNA, CDR2 YSLEER. CDR3 length equals 21 residues. The CDR3 loop reads CASSQDGEPGLAGGSIYEQYF. CDR3 coding DNA: TGCGCCAGCAGCCAAGATGGGGAACCGGGACTAGCGGGGGGTTCTATCTACGAGCAGTACTTC.

The chain uses TRBV5-1 and TRBJ2-7; TRBD1 is a possible D gene (6 bases). Between the trimmed V and J ends, which lost 7 bases and 3 bases, there was a span of 17 bases. Germline V gene data show CDR1 as SGHRS and CDR2 as YFSETQ. CDR3 length: 14 amino acids. CDR3 amino acids: CASRAGTTNYEQYF. CDR3 DNA: TGCGCCAGCCGGGCCGGGACAACCAACTACGAGCAGTACTTC.

This clone turned up a few times. The chain couples TRBV6-5 to TRBJ2-6; D is unresolved. The ends were cut back, 5 bases at V and 2 bases at J, with 7 bases in the middle. The length of the CDR3 is 14 residues. The germline V gene encodes CDR1 MNHEY and CDR2 SVGAGI. CDR3 in amino acids: CASSPSPGANVLTF. CDR3 bases: TGTGCCAGCAGTCCCTCTCCTGGGGCCAACGTCCTGACTTTC.

The chain combines TRBV20-1 with TRBJ2-7; maybe TRBD2 (6 bases). V lost 5 bases and J 5 bases, leaving 10 bases between the germline ends. Germline loops: CDR1 DFQATT, CDR2 SNEGSKA (reference sequence). The CDR3 totals 11 residues. The CDR3 nucleotides are TGCAGTGCTGGACTACTCGACGAGCAGTACTTC. It encodes CSAGLLDEQYF.

Here the CDR3 DNA reads TGCGCCAGCAGGGCCGGACAAGGATTCACAGATACGCAGTATTTT. Encoded protein: CASRAGQGFTDTQYF. The gene calls are TRBV10-2 and TRBJ2-3; a weak D match, TRBD1 (5 bases). Germline assignment: CDR1 WSHSY and CDR2 SAAADI. The CDR3 extends over 15 amino acids. V was cut by 6 bases and J by 2 bases, with 15 bases left in between.

This clone occurred once. The chain links TRBV6-1 to TRBJ1-5; unclear D gene. Deletions cut 11 bases from V and 6 bases from J, with 17 bases between. Germline assignment: CDR1 MNHNS and CDR2 SASEGT. This CDR3 is 13 amino acids long. CDR3 DNA: TGTGCCTCAGCTAGGCGCGTCGGTCAGCCCCAGCATTTT. Protein: CASARRVGQPQHF.

This sequence joins TRBV7-9 and TRBJ2-1, with 11 bases matching TRBD1. The CDR3 covers 14 residues. The germline gives CDR1 SEHNR, CDR2 FQNEAQ (reference sequence). Losses at the gene ends were 8 bases for V and 2 bases for J; bases not matched to a gene: 2. CDR3 amino acids: CASLGQGAYNEQFF. The CDR3 DNA reads as TGTGCCAGCCTGGGACAGGGGGCCTACAATGAGCAGTTCTTC.

The V call is TRBV5-1, the J call TRBJ1-6; TRBD1 is a possible D gene (6 bases). Between the trimmed V and J ends, which lost 4 bases and 9 bases, there was a span of 14 bases. Germline V gives CDR1 SGHRS, CDR2 YFSETQ. The CDR3 has 14 amino acids. This chain's CDR3 is CASSQTGSASPLHF. CDR3 DNA: TGCGCCAGCAGCCAAACAGGGTCGGCTTCACCCCTCCACTTT.

J is TRBJ2-7 and V is TRBV29-1; 14 positions match TRBD2. Germline V gives CDR1 SQVTM, CDR2 ANQGSEA. This CDR3 is built from 15 residues. V lost 5 bases, J lost 4 bases, and 7 bases stayed unmatched. The CDR3 DNA is TGCAGCGTTTCCTTGACTAGCGGGGGGGGGTACGAGCAGTACTTC. It is translated as CSVSLTSGGGYEQYF.

V gene TRBV5-1 combines with J gene TRBJ2-3, with 8 bases identical to TRBD1. Germline CDR1 and CDR2: SGHRS and YFSETQ. The CDR3 is 16 residues long. The V segment lost 4 bases and the J segment 1 base; nucleotides outside the gene matches: 8. The CDR3 sequence: CASSPDRGIGTDTQYF. DNA for the CDR3: TGCGCCAGCAGCCCCGACAGGGGAATCGGCACAGATACGCAGTATTTT.

The rearrangement links TRBV7-2 to TRBJ2-5; D gene ambiguous. Germline CDR1 and CDR2: SGHTA and FQGNSA. Trimming took 3 bases from V and 7 from J, leaving 9 bases between them. CDR3 size: 12 residues. As DNA, the CDR3 is TGTGCCAGCAGCTTGGCCCCAATGACCCAGTACTTC. Its protein product is CASSLAPMTQYF.

The chain employs TRBV9 and TRBJ1-2, with a weak D call TRBD1 (6 bases). The CDR3 contains 13 residues. V was clipped by 7 bases and J by 8 bases, with 18 bases between them. The germline gives CDR1 SGDLS, CDR2 YYNGEE. CDR3 DNA sequence: TGTGCCAGCTCGGGGGGCGCTTCGGACGGCTACACCTTC. Translated, it gives CASSGGASDGYTF.